The rows below give T cell receptor beta chains drawn from one sample of a study of cytomegalovirus exposure and HLA in healthy donors. Produced via immunoSEQ multiplex PCR; TCRdb's table is partial and in-frame only. The sample consists of 150,000 to 200,000 clones, approximately 88% of them appearing once. The sample taken for sequencing was PBMCs. The receptor set was obtained from a man younger than 30 in good health and CMV-seropositive. Both conserved end residues are part of each CDR3. The D gene is left open where the match is weak. Part of the rows lack a size; the others show once, few, many or a class for expanded clones.

d_call	v_call	clone_size	j_call	cdr3_aa	cdr3_nt
-	TRBV9	-	TRBJ1-4	CASSGQWGANEKLFF	TGTGCCAGCAGCGGGCAATGGGGGGCTAATGAAAAACTGTTTTTT
TRBD1	TRBV29-1	-	TRBJ1-1	CSASGGLDTEAFF	TGCAGCGCGTCAGGGGGCCTTGACACTGAAGCTTTCTTT
-	TRBV30	-	TRBJ1-2	CACRKRDYGYTF	TGTGCCTGCCGGAAGAGGGACTATGGCTACACCTTC
-	TRBV5-1	-	TRBJ2-3	CASSPVRSIPQYF	TGCGCCAGCAGCCCCGTTCGTAGTATACCCCAGTATTTT
-	TRBV7-2	-	TRBJ1-2	CASSPIVRGNYGYTF	TGTGCCAGCAGTCCAATCGTCCGGGGGAACTATGGCTACACCTTC
TRBD1	TRBV9	once	TRBJ2-7	CASSVAGGREQYF	TGTGCCAGCAGCGTAGCAGGGGGTCGGGAGCAGTACTTC
TRBD1	TRBV14	-	TRBJ2-7	CASRLGGQGTDEQYF	TGTGCCAGCCGCCTTGGGGGACAGGGGACCGACGAGCAGTACTTC
-	TRBV9	-	TRBJ2-7	CASSVAAGTAYEQYF	TGTGCCAGCAGCGTAGCGGCAGGAACCGCCTACGAGCAGTACTTC
TRBD2	TRBV7-6	-	TRBJ2-7	CASSPPGGLAGKQYF	TGTGCCAGCAGTCCGCCCGGGGGACTAGCGGGAAAGCAGTACTTC
-	TRBV19	once	TRBJ2-7	CASSQRLDYEQYF	TGTGCCAGTAGCCAGAGACTAGACTACGAGCAGTACTTC
-	TRBV2	-	TRBJ2-2	CASSGAGRGPGELFF	TGTGCCAGCAGTGGGGCTGGTCGGGGTCCCGGGGAGCTGTTTTTT
-	TRBV7-2	-	TRBJ2-3	CASSLGIAHTDTQYF	TGTGCCAGCAGCTTAGGGATAGCCCACACAGATACGCAGTATTTT
TRBD2	TRBV2	many	TRBJ2-7	CASSGASGRAYEQYF	TGTGCCAGCAGTGGGGCTAGCGGGAGAGCGTACGAGCAGTACTTC
-	TRBV28	-	TRBJ1-4	CASSLNEKLFF	TGTGCCAGCAGCCTGAATGAAAAACTGTTTTTT
-	TRBV7-6	-	TRBJ2-6	CASTHEAGQPFFLSGANVLTF	TGTGCCAGCACCCACGAAGCTGGACAGCCTTTTTTCCTCTCTGGGGCCAACGTCCTGACTTTC
-	TRBV11-3	-	TRBJ1-2	CASSPYRPTVYYGYTF	TGTGCCAGCAGCCCTTACCGACCGACAGTCTACTATGGCTACACCTTC
-	TRBV20-1	once	TRBJ2-7	CSAPGPGEQYF	TGCAGTGCCCCTGGGCCTGGCGAGCAGTACTTC
TRBD2	TRBV5-1	-	TRBJ2-3	CASSSGLAEQDTQYF	TGCGCCAGCAGCTCGGGACTAGCGGAACAAGATACGCAGTATTTT
-	TRBV5-5	-	TRBJ1-1	CASSLGLNTEAFF	TGTGCCAGCAGCTTGGGGCTGAACACTGAAGCTTTCTTT
TRBD2	TRBV5-1	-	TRBJ2-1	CASSEGTGTLLAGGNNEQFF	TGCGCCAGCAGCGAAGGAACGGGAACTCTTCTAGCGGGAGGAAACAATGAGCAGTTCTTC
TRBD1	TRBV5-7	-	TRBJ2-6	CASSPGQGADSERANVLTF	TGTGCCAGCAGCCCCGGACAGGGTGCGGACTCGGAACGGGCCAACGTCCTGACTTTC
-	TRBV27	-	TRBJ1-5	CALRTSNQPQHF	TGTGCCCTACGAACGAGCAATCAGCCCCAGCATTTT
TRBD1	TRBV19	few	TRBJ2-7	CASRKTTGAWEQYF	TGTGCCAGTAGGAAAACTACAGGGGCTTGGGAGCAGTACTTC
-	TRBV5-1	-	TRBJ2-2	CASRNQLNTGELFF	TGCGCCAGCAGGAATCAGTTGAACACCGGGGAGCTGTTTTTT
TRBD1	TRBV29-1	-	TRBJ2-7	CSASPGTGYEQYF	TGCAGCGCCAGTCCCGGGACAGGCTACGAGCAGTACTTC
-	TRBV19	-	TRBJ1-1	CASSRRGVPDTEAFF	TGTGCCAGTAGTCGTCGGGGAGTCCCAGACACTGAAGCTTTCTTT
-	TRBV5-4	-	TRBJ2-7	CASSLGGGDSSYEQYF	TGTGCCAGCAGCTTGGGGGGGGGCGACAGCTCCTACGAGCAGTACTTC
TRBD1	TRBV28	-	TRBJ1-2	CASSLDRASGGYTF	TGTGCCAGCAGTTTGGACAGGGCCAGTGGCGGCTACACCTTC
-	TRBV14	-	TRBJ2-7	CASSQETAGYEQYF	TGTGCCAGCAGCCAAGAGACGGCGGGGTACGAGCAGTACTTC
TRBD2	TRBV7-9	-	TRBJ2-5	CASSLPLGTRNAKTQYF	TGTGCCAGCAGCTTGCCACTCGGGACTAGAAACGCTAAGACCCAGTACTTC
TRBD2	TRBV6-6	-	TRBJ2-1	CASSYPLAGAYNEQFF	TGTGCCAGCAGTTACCCACTAGCGGGAGCATACAATGAGCAGTTCTTC
TRBD1	TRBV6-5	-	TRBJ2-7	CASSPGQGTYEQYF	TGTGCCAGCAGCCCGGGACAGGGGACCTACGAGCAGTACTTC
TRBD1	TRBV25-1	-	TRBJ2-2	CASSGDRGGTGELFF	TGTGCCAGCAGTGGGGACAGGGGAGGGACCGGGGAGCTGTTTTTT
-	TRBV6-6	-	TRBJ1-2	CASSYLASPNYGYTF	TGTGCCAGCAGTTACCTGGCATCTCCTAACTATGGCTACACCTTC
-	TRBV25-1	-	TRBJ2-3	CASSERIITDTQYF	TGTGCCAGCAGTGAGCGTATTATCACAGATACGCAGTATTTT
-	TRBV4-3	-	TRBJ1-1	CASSQAPGTEAFF	TGCGCCAGCAGCCAAGCCCCAGGGACTGAAGCTTTCTTT
TRBD1	TRBV7-2	once	TRBJ2-1	CASSPGGPYNEQFF	TGTGCCAGCAGTCCAGGGGGCCCCTACAATGAGCAGTTCTTC
-	TRBV19	few	TRBJ1-2	CASSTPSGGYTF	TGTGCCAGTAGTACCCCTTCGGGTGGCTACACCTTC
TRBD2	TRBV2	-	TRBJ2-3	CASSVGTSGHTDTQYF	TGTGCCAGCAGTGTCGGGACTAGCGGGCACACAGATACGCAGTATTTT
-	TRBV2	few	TRBJ1-2	CASNPANYGYTF	TGTGCCAGCAACCCAGCTAACTATGGCTACACCTTC
-	TRBV2	few	TRBJ2-7	CASSDRVEQYF	TGTGCCAGCAGTGACAGGGTCGAGCAGTACTTC
-	TRBV5-8	once	TRBJ1-5	CASSLGALGNQPQHF	TGTGCCAGCAGCTTGGGGGCTTTGGGCAATCAGCCCCAGCATTTT
-	TRBV27	-	TRBJ1-1	CASTDRRQTEAFF	TGTGCCAGCACCGATAGGAGGCAGACTGAAGCTTTCTTT
TRBD1	TRBV7-2	-	TRBJ1-1	CASSYRDRGTEAFF	TGTGCCAGCAGCTACCGGGACAGGGGTACTGAAGCTTTCTTT
-	TRBV13	-	TRBJ2-7	CASSEAFSYEQYF	TGTGCCTCTTCCGAGGCCTTCTCCTACGAGCAGTACTTC
TRBD1	TRBV6-5	-	TRBJ1-1	CASSSGGLNTEAFF	TGTGCCAGCAGTTCAGGGGGGTTGAACACTGAAGCTTTCTTT
TRBD1	TRBV2	-	TRBJ1-5	CASIPLDRGGQPQHF	TGTGCCAGCATCCCTCTAGACAGGGGTGGTCAGCCCCAGCATTTT
TRBD2	TRBV7-8	few	TRBJ2-2	CASSSRGGTGELFF	TGTGCCAGCAGCTCCCGGGGGGGCACCGGGGAGCTGTTTTTT
TRBD1	TRBV7-8	-	TRBJ2-7	CASSPRGTGITYEQYF	TGTGCCAGCAGCCCCCGCGGGACAGGGATCACCTACGAGCAGTACTTC
TRBD1	TRBV5-4	few	TRBJ2-7	CASSTRDSRSYEQYF	TGTGCCAGCAGCACCCGGGACAGCCGCTCCTACGAGCAGTACTTC
-	TRBV7-2	-	TRBJ2-3	CASSFPTGLADTQYF	TGTGCCAGCAGCTTCCCAACAGGTCTCGCAGATACGCAGTATTTT
-	TRBV11-3	-	TRBJ2-2	CASSPTNIGELFF	TGTGCCAGCAGCCCGACTAACATCGGGGAGCTGTTTTTT
TRBD2	TRBV27	-	TRBJ2-3	CASSYSPGGSDTQYF	TGTGCCAGCAGTTACTCACCGGGGGGATCAGATACGCAGTATTTT
TRBD1	TRBV7-2	-	TRBJ2-1	CASQGASYNEQFF	TGTGCCAGCCAGGGGGCGTCGTACAATGAGCAGTTCTTC
TRBD2	TRBV9	few	TRBJ2-2	CASSAPGLAGVLGTGELFF	TGTGCCAGCAGCGCACCTGGACTAGCGGGAGTCTTGGGCACCGGGGAGCTGTTTTTT
TRBD2	TRBV18	-	TRBJ2-1	CASSPEGSGRPWDEQFF	TGTGCCAGCTCACCGGAGGGGAGCGGGAGGCCGTGGGATGAGCAGTTCTTC
-	TRBV13	-	TRBJ1-1	CASSSGGGGVLDTEAFF	TGTGCCAGCAGCTCGGGGGGCGGAGGGGTGTTGGACACTGAAGCTTTCTTT
-	TRBV18	-	TRBJ2-7	CASSPWSSYEQYF	TGTGCCAGCTCACCCTGGAGCTCCTACGAGCAGTACTTC
TRBD2	TRBV4-3	-	TRBJ2-1	CASSQVRAGGPSEQFF	TGCGCCAGCAGCCAAGTTCGAGCGGGAGGGCCTAGTGAGCAGTTCTTC